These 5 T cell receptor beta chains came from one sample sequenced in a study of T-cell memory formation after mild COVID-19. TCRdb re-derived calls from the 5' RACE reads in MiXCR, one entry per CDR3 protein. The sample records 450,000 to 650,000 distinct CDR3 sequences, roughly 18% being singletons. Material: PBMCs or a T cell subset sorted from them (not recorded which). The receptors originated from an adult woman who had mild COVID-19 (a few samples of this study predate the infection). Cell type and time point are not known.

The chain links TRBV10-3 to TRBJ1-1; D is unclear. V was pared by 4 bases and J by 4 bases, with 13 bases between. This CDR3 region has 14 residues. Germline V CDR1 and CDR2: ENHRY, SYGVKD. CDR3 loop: CAISGVEATTEAFF. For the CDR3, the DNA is TGTGCCATCAGTGGGGTTGAGGCCACCACTGAAGCTTTCTTT.

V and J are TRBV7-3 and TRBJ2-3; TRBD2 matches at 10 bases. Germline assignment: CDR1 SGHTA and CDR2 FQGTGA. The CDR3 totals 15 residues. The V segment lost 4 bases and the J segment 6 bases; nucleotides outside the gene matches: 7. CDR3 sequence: CASSSGLAPADTQYF. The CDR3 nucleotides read TGTGCCAGCAGCTCGGGACTAGCGCCCGCGGATACGCAGTATTTT.

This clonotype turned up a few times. The CDR3 bases are TGTGCCAGCAGTAAGCGTGGACAGGACTACACCTTC. The encoded protein is CASSKRGQDYTF. The rearrangement uses TRBV6-5 and TRBJ1-2; TRBD1 matches 7 bases. CDR3 size: 12 residues. Germline CDR1 and CDR2: MNHEY and SVGAGI. Trimming removed 5 bases from V and 10 bases from J; junction bases left unmatched: 7.

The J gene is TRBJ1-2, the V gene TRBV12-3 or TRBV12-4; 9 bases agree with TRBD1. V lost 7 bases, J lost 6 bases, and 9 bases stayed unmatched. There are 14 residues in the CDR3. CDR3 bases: TGTGCCAGCACTTCCGGGACAGGGACGCATGGCTACACCTTC. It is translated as CASTSGTGTHGYTF.

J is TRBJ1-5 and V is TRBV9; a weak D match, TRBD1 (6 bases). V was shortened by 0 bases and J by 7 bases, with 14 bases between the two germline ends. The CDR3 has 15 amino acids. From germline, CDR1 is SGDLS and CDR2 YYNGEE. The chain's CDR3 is CASSVGAGQGQPQHF. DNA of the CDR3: TGTGCCAGCAGCGTAGGCGCAGGGCAGGGGCAGCCCCAGCATTTT.